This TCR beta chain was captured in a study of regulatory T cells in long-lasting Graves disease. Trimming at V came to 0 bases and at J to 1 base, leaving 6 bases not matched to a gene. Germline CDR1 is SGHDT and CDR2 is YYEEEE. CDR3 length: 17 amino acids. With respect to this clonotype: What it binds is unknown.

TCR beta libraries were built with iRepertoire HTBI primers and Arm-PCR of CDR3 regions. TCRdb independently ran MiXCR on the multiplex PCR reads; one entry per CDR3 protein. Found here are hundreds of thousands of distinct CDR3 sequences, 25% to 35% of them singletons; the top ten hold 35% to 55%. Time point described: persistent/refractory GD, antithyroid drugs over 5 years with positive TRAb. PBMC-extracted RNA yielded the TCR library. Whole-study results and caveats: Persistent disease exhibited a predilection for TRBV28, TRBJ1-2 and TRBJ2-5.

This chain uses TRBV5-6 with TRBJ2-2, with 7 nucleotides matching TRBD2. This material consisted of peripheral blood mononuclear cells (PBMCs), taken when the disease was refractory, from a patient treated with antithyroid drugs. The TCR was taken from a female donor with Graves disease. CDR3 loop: CASSLDVGGMNTGELFF. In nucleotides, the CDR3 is TGTGCCAGCAGCTTGGACGTGGGAGGGATGAACACCGGGGAGCTGTTTTTT.